The rows below give T cell receptor beta chains drawn from one sample of a study of blood T cell repertoires in COVID-19. Data came from immunoSEQ multiplex PCR; TCRdb stores just in-frame clones and leaves some out. The sample has 130,000 or so clones, roughly 80% seen once; the top ten hold approximately 8.4%. Specimen: PBMCs or T cells enriched from blood (not recorded which). Source of these receptors: a man in his fifties or sixties who had recovered from COVID-19. The CDR3 runs from the conserved cysteine through the conserved F or W. A D gene is named only where the DNA matches it firmly. Expanded clones are given a class, and other clones once, few, many or no size at all.

>.|TRBV19|.|TRBJ2-7
CASSIGQLVYEQYF
TGTGCCAGTAGTATCGGACAGCTGGTCTACGAGCAGTACTTC
>.|TRBV5-1|TRBD2|TRBJ2-2
CASSLTPSGGPLSELFF
TGCGCCAGCAGCTTGACCCCCAGCGGGGGCCCCCTATCGGAGCTGTTTTTT
>.|TRBV18|TRBD1|TRBJ1-4
CASSSSAGGRATNEKLFF
TGTGCCAGCTCATCGAGCGCAGGGGGTCGGGCAACTAATGAAAAACTGTTTTTT
>.|TRBV27|TRBD1|TRBJ1-5
CASSQGQGGMAQHF
TGTGCCAGCAGTCAGGGACAGGGGGGCATGGCCCAGCATTTT
>.|TRBV3-1/TRBV3-2|.|TRBJ1-2
CASSHNQGYGYTF
TGTGCCAGCAGCCACAACCAGGGCTATGGCTACACCTTC
>.|TRBV4-3|.|TRBJ2-7
CASSQNSGEQYF
TGCGCCAGCAGCCAGAACTCGGGCGAGCAGTACTTC
>.|TRBV12-3/TRBV12-4|.|TRBJ1-4
CASSRQSEKLFF
TGTGCCAGCAGTCGACAGTCCGAAAAACTGTTTTTT
>.|TRBV4-1|.|TRBJ2-7
CASSQRIAFSQDSYEQYF
TGCGCCAGCAGCCAAAGAATCGCCTTCTCGCAGGATAGCTACGAGCAGTACTTC
>.|TRBV12-3/TRBV12-4|.|TRBJ2-3
CASSPAGDTQYF
TGTGCCAGCAGCCCAGCGGGAGATACGCAGTATTTT
>.|TRBV7-8|TRBD2|TRBJ2-1
CASSLYNSGGAPEQFF
TGTGCCAGCAGCTTATACAATAGCGGGGGGGCACCTGAGCAGTTCTTC
>.|TRBV2|.|TRBJ2-3
CASRATLSTDTQYF
TGTGCCAGCAGGGCGACTCTTAGCACAGATACGCAGTATTTT
>.|TRBV18|TRBD1|TRBJ1-1
CASSPSQGPSEAFF
TGTGCCAGCTCACCCTCACAGGGGCCCTCTGAAGCTTTCTTT
>.|TRBV27|.|TRBJ2-7
CASRGPGFSEQYF
TGTGCCAGCCGAGGTCCGGGGTTCTCCGAGCAGTACTTC
>.|TRBV9|TRBD1|TRBJ2-5
CASSVGGQGASETQYF
TGTGCCAGCAGCGTAGGGGGACAGGGGGCATCTGAGACCCAGTACTTC
>.|TRBV5-1|.|TRBJ2-3
CASSSGGVSREDTQYF
TGCGCCAGCAGCTCCGGAGGGGTTAGCCGTGAAGATACGCAGTATTTT
>.|TRBV12-5|.|TRBJ1-4
CASGLAPGESTNEKLFF
TGTGCTAGTGGTTTGGCCCCCGGGGAGTCAACTAATGAAAAACTGTTTTTT
>.|TRBV2|TRBD1|TRBJ1-6
CASSEINPGGNSPLHF
TGTGCCAGCAGTGAAATCAACCCAGGGGGGAATTCACCCCTCCACTTT
>.|TRBV7-6|.|TRBJ1-4
CASSLGADNEKLFF
TGTGCCAGCAGCTTAGGGGCCGATAATGAAAAACTGTTTTTT
>.|TRBV6-6|TRBD1|TRBJ1-2
CASSYSGQSVYGYTF
TGTGCCAGCAGTTACTCGGGACAGTCCGTCTATGGCTACACCTTC
>.|TRBV28|.|TRBJ2-7
CASSSRRYEQYF
TGTGCCAGCAGTTCGAGGCGCTACGAGCAGTACTTC
>.|TRBV5-1|TRBD1|TRBJ1-4
CASSLVGTGEKLFF
TGCGCCAGCAGCTTGGTTGGGACAGGGGAAAAACTGTTTTTT
>.|TRBV25-1|.|TRBJ1-6
CASSDDRSPRVQTSPLHF
TGTGCCAGCAGTGACGACAGAAGCCCCCGGGTCCAAACTTCACCCCTCCACTTT
>.|TRBV7-2|TRBD1|TRBJ2-7
CASSLGTGTYEQYF
TGTGCCAGCAGCTTAGGGACAGGGACCTACGAGCAGTACTTC
>.|TRBV2|TRBD1|TRBJ1-2
CASSTRQGRDGYTF
TGTGCCAGCAGTACGCGACAGGGGAGGGACGGCTACACCTTC
>.|TRBV6-5|TRBD1|TRBJ2-7
CASSYFRDRHYEQYF
TGTGCCAGCAGTTACTTCCGGGACAGGCACTACGAGCAGTACTTC
>.|TRBV9|.|TRBJ2-3
CASSEATGYTQYF
TGTGCCAGCAGCGAAGCCACCGGGTACACGCAGTATTTT
>.|TRBV19|.|TRBJ1-5
CASSANRNQPQHF
TGTGCCAGTAGTGCTAACAGGAATCAGCCCCAGCATTTT
>once|TRBV27|TRBD1|TRBJ1-5
CASGPTGVRQPQHF
TGTGCCAGCGGACCCACAGGGGTGAGACAGCCCCAGCATTTT
>.|TRBV9|.|TRBJ1-6
CASTKGGYGNNSPLHF
TGTGCCAGCACCAAAGGGGGATACGGCAATAATTCACCCCTCCACTTT
>.|TRBV19|TRBD2|TRBJ2-3
CASSLTGTSFADTQYF
TGTGCCAGTAGTCTAACCGGGACTAGTTTCGCAGATACGCAGTATTTT
>.|TRBV19|.|TRBJ1-2
CASSITGGEAYGYTF
TGTGCCAGTAGTATAACTGGGGGGGAGGCCTATGGCTACACCTTC
>.|TRBV4-1|TRBD2|TRBJ2-5
CASSQDSSGGARETQYF
TGCGCCAGCAGCCAAGATTCTAGCGGGGGGGCACGGGAGACCCAGTACTTC
>.|TRBV7-3|.|TRBJ2-5
CASSGQSQETQYF
TGTGCCAGCAGCGGCCAATCCCAAGAGACCCAGTACTTC
>.|TRBV5-4|TRBD1|TRBJ1-4
CASSLGGQGREKLFF
TGTGCCAGCAGCTTGGGGGGACAGGGGAGGGAAAAACTGTTTTTT
>.|TRBV11-2|.|TRBJ2-2
CASSLEVGSTGELFF
TGTGCCAGCAGCTTAGAGGTGGGGAGCACCGGGGAGCTGTTTTTT
>.|TRBV7-8|TRBD1|TRBJ1-5
CASSPGQGSNQPQHF
TGTGCCAGCAGCCCAGGACAGGGTAGCAATCAGCCCCAGCATTTT
>.|TRBV18|.|TRBJ1-4
CASSNRESTNEKLFF
TGTGCCAGCTCGAACAGGGAGTCAACTAATGAAAAACTGTTTTTT
>.|TRBV3-1/TRBV3-2|.|TRBJ2-7
CASSQEGRETYEQYF
TGTGCCAGCAGCCAAGAGGGCAGGGAAACCTACGAGCAGTACTTC
>.|TRBV4-3|TRBD1|TRBJ1-2
CASSHQDRGLRGYTF
TGCGCCAGCAGCCACCAGGACAGGGGGCTTCGGGGCTACACCTTC
>.|TRBV7-2|.|TRBJ1-3
CASSLARAAGNTIYF
TGTGCCAGCAGCTTAGCCAGGGCGGCTGGAAACACCATATATTTT
>once|TRBV14|.|TRBJ1-2
CASSQVPGSYGYTF
TGTGCCAGCAGCCAAGTTCCAGGGTCCTATGGCTACACCTTC
>.|TRBV28|.|TRBJ2-7
CASIRRGGYEQYF
TGTGCCAGCATCAGAAGGGGTGGGTACGAGCAGTACTTC
>.|TRBV12-5|.|TRBJ2-7
CASGLGRLRADEQYF
TGTGCTAGTGGTTTGGGTAGACTCAGGGCCGACGAGCAGTACTTC
>once|TRBV5-5|TRBD1|TRBJ1-4
CASSSTGGGLFF
TGTGCCAGCAGCTCGACAGGGGGCGGACTGTTTTTT
>.|TRBV4-1|TRBD1|TRBJ1-5
CASRRTDRGPISNQPQHF
TGCGCCAGCAGAAGAACAGACAGGGGGCCTATTAGCAATCAGCCCCAGCATTTT
>.|TRBV12-3/TRBV12-4|TRBD1|TRBJ1-2
CASSQDRGRGYTF
TGTGCCAGCAGTCAAGACAGGGGGCGAGGCTACACCTTC
>.|TRBV14|.|TRBJ1-6
CASSQTRTDNSPLHF
TGTGCCAGCAGCCAAACGCGGACAGATAATTCACCCCTCCACTTT
>.|TRBV18|.|TRBJ2-1
CASSPGPNEQFF
TGTGCCAGCTCACCGGGGCCCAATGAGCAGTTCTTC
>.|TRBV7-2|.|TRBJ1-1
CASSLLGANTEAFF
TGTGCCAGCAGCTTATTGGGGGCGAACACTGAAGCTTTCTTT
>.|TRBV14|TRBD1|TRBJ1-2
CASSPRAGGHSDHGYTF
TGTGCCAGCAGCCCTCGGGCAGGGGGCCATTCCGATCATGGCTACACCTTC
>.|TRBV5-8|.|TRBJ2-6
CASSPQGNSGANVLTF
TGTGCCAGCAGCCCACAGGGAAACTCTGGGGCCAACGTCCTGACTTTC
>.|TRBV15|.|TRBJ1-3
CATSRADSRNTIYF
TGTGCCACCAGCAGGGCTGACAGCAGAAACACCATATATTTT